The entry below describes one T cell receptor (beta chain). This record comes from a study of blood T cell repertoires in COVID-19. About the study: Acute and convalescent COVID-19 specimens originated in the United States, Italy and Spain. PBMCs, B-cell-depleted T cells, or T cells provided the cDNA or gDNA that made up the material.

This CDR3 spans 15 amino acids. Germline V gene sequence: CDR1 LNHDA, CDR2 SQIVND (reference sequence). V was shortened by 6 bases and J by 2 bases, with 14 bases between the two germline ends. Using immunoSEQ multiplex PCR, the repertoire was profiled, and TCRdb retains in-frame clones only, with some absent. The table includes some 200,000 clones, 70% to 90% detected once. The sequenced sample consisted of peripheral blood. This receptor was identified in a man in his 60s with active or convalescent COVID-19. The J gene is TRBJ1-5, the V gene TRBV19; D is perhaps TRBD1 (6 bases). The chain's CDR3 is CASRPRGGRNQPQHF. Written as DNA, the CDR3 is TGTGCCAGTAGGCCCCGGGGGGGGCGCAATCAGCCCCAGCATTTT.